Listed here are 25 T cell receptor beta chains from one sample, sequenced in a study of blood T cell repertoires in COVID-19. Data came from immunoSEQ multiplex PCR; TCRdb stores just in-frame clones and leaves some out. The sample has approximately 170,000 clones; around nine tenths are singletons. Material for sequencing was peripheral blood. The receptors here all came from a man aged 60 to 69 with active or convalescent COVID-19.

This chain connects TRBV7-2 to TRBJ1-1; D unresolved. The germline V gene has CDR1 SGHTA and CDR2 FQGNSA. V was clipped by 4 bases and J by 1 base, with 13 bases between them. The CDR3 length is 15 residues. CDR3 nucleotide sequence: TGTGCCAGCAGCTCATCAGGCTTCCAGAACACTGAAGCTTTCTTT. Its protein product is CASSSSGFQNTEAFF.

This CDR3 is CASSVSSGRTSTDTQYF. CDR3 DNA: TGTGCCAGCAGCGTTTCTAGCGGGAGGACTAGCACAGATACGCAGTATTTT. This sequence joins TRBV9 and TRBJ2-3; 11 positions agree with TRBD2. This CDR3 is 17 amino acids long. Germline-derived CDR1 and CDR2 are SGDLS and YYNGEE. J lost 0 bases, V lost 2 bases, and 5 bases had no gene match.

This clone has just one count. This rearrangement joins TRBV3-1 (or the pseudogene TRBV3-2) to TRBJ1-1; D gene ambiguous. The CDR3 has 14 amino acids. Germline V gene data show CDR1 as LGHDT and CDR2 as YNNKEL (reference sequence). V was clipped by 2 bases and J by 4 bases, with 11 bases between them. The CDR3 protein is CASSQWPGRTEAFF. Here the CDR3 DNA reads TGTGCCAGCAGCCAATGGCCGGGTCGCACTGAAGCTTTCTTT.

The gene calls are TRBV29-1 and TRBJ2-7; 10 bases map to TRBD1. With 7 bases clipped from V and 1 base from J, the junction kept 7 bases outside the gene matches. CDR3 length equals 14 residues. Germline V gene lookup returns CDR1 SQVTM and CDR2 ANQGSEA. The CDR3 sequence: CSARTGGWSYEQYF. For the CDR3, the DNA is TGCAGCGCCCGGACAGGGGGTTGGTCCTACGAGCAGTACTTC.

This chain connects TRBV19 to TRBJ1-1; D unclear. V shed 4 bases and J shed 5 bases, with 8 bases lying between them. Germline V CDR1 and CDR2: LNHDA, SQIVND (reference sequence). The CDR3 is 12 residues long. CDR3 sequence reads: CASSTPRTEAFF. The CDR3 coding sequence is TGTGCCAGTAGTACCCCCAGGACTGAAGCTTTCTTT.

This chain joins TRBV5-1 and TRBJ1-1, with D perhaps matching TRBD1 (5 bases). V was pared by 1 base and J by 5 bases, with 12 bases between. This CDR3 spans 14 amino acids. Germline V gives CDR1 SGHRS, CDR2 YFSETQ. CDR3 sequence (DNA): TGCGCCAGCAGCTTGAATTCAGGGCAGACTGAAGCTTTCTTT. Protein sequence: CASSLNSGQTEAFF. The full variable domain, rest sourced from reference TRBV5-1 and TRBJ1-1, is KAGVTQTPRYLIKTRGQQVTLSCSPISGHRSVSWYQQTPGQGLQFLFEYFSETQRNKGNFPGRFSGRQFSNSRSEMNVSTLELGDSALYLCASSLNSGQTEAFFGQGTRLTVV.

This chain uses TRBV6-5 with TRBJ1-1, with D tentatively TRBD1 (5 bases). Between the trimmed V and J ends, which lost 6 bases and 1 base, there was a span of 15 bases. The CDR3 covers 15 residues. CDR1 is MNHEY and CDR2 is SVGAGI in the germline V gene. The CDR3 sequence: CASRRSKQENTEAFF. The DNA of the CDR3 is TGTGCCAGCAGGAGATCTAAACAGGAGAACACTGAAGCTTTCTTT.

This chain links TRBV12-3 or TRBV12-4 with TRBJ1-3; D is ambiguous. V lost 6 bases and J lost 4, with 10 bases in between. This CDR3 region has 13 residues. CDR3 sequence reads: CASSHGSGNTIYF. The CDR3 DNA follows: TGTGCCAGCAGCCATGGGAGCGGAAACACCATATATTTT.

This clone was seen a few times. The chain joins TRBV6-1 to TRBJ2-7, with 8 bases fitting TRBD1. Germline values: CDR1 MNHNS, CDR2 SASEGT. The junction had 8 bases not matched to a gene; V was cut back by 4 bases and J by 0 bases. The CDR3 loop spans 16 amino acids. Here the CDR3 reads CASSGPQGAGSYEQYF. The DNA for the CDR3 is TGTGCCAGCAGTGGACCCCAGGGGGCAGGCTCCTACGAGCAGTACTTC.

The V call is TRBV5-1, the J call TRBJ1-6; maybe TRBD1 (6 bases). V was pared by 1 base and J by 7 bases, with 12 bases between. Germline CDR1 is SGHRS and CDR2 is YFSETQ. The CDR3 covers 15 residues. CDR3 DNA sequence: TGCGCCAGCAGCTTGCAGGGGACGGAGAATTCACCCCTCCACTTT. It translates to CASSLQGTENSPLHF.

The chain couples TRBV19 to TRBJ1-5, with TRBD1 matching 9 bases. The CDR3 sequence is 14 residues long. V was pared by 7 bases and J by 7 bases, with 8 bases of the junction left unmatched. Germline V gene sequence: CDR1 LNHDA, CDR2 SQIVND (reference sequence). CDR3 sequence: CASKWGTGKQPQHF. The DNA for the CDR3 is TGTGCCAGTAAGTGGGGGACAGGGAAACAGCCCCAGCATTTT.

The gene calls are TRBV2 and TRBJ1-5; D is unresolved. V was clipped by 3 bases and J by 4 bases, with 4 bases between them. The CDR3 sequence is 12 residues long. Germline loops: CDR1 SNHLY, CDR2 FYNNEI. In DNA form, the CDR3 reads TGTGCCAGCAGTGACACTAATCAGCCCCAGCATTTT. The encoded protein is CASSDTNQPQHF.

The chain recombines TRBV5-1 with TRBJ1-4; maybe TRBD1 (5 bases). Germline CDR1 reads SGHRS; CDR2 reads YFSETQ. Trimming shortened V by 5 bases and J by 7 bases, and 18 bases separated the two germline ends. The CDR3 totals 15 residues. The CDR3, as DNA: TGCGCCAGCAGTTTTACGGGGCTCGGGGGTGAAAAACTGTTTTTT. It yields the protein CASSFTGLGGEKLFF.

This clone occurred once. The rearrangement links TRBV7-9 to TRBJ2-3, with 11 bases fitting TRBD1. Germline V lookup: CDR1 SEHNR, CDR2 FQNEAQ (reference sequence). V shed 5 bases and J 5 bases; nucleotides not matched to a gene: 6. The CDR3 covers 15 residues. The CDR3 region has the DNA TGTGCCAGCAGCATCGGGACAGGGGGAATAGATACGCAGTATTTT. This gives the protein CASSIGTGGIDTQYF. The full variable domain, rest sourced from reference TRBV7-9 and TRBJ2-3, is DTGVSQNPRHKITKRGQNVTFRCDPISEHNRLYWYRQTLGQGPEFLTYFQNEAQLEKSRLLSDRFSAERPKGSFSTLEIQRTEQGDSAMYLCASSIGTGGIDTQYFGPGTRLTVL.

This sequence joins TRBV19 and TRBJ2-3, with TRBD2 matching 10 bases. The CDR3 totals 15 residues. Germline CDR1 is LNHDA and CDR2 is SQIVND (reference sequence). Trimming removed 3 bases from V and 8 bases from J; junction bases left unmatched: 8. CDR3 sequence (DNA): TGTGCCAGTAGTATGGGGAGCGGGGGGGCTTTTACGCAGTATTTT. Amino acids: CASSMGSGGAFTQYF.

This chain uses TRBV19 with TRBJ2-5, with D possibly TRBD1 on 6 matching bases. The CDR3 covers 12 residues. Looked up from germline, CDR1 is LNHDA and CDR2 is SQIVND (reference sequence). The V end lost 10 bases, the J end lost 5 bases, and 14 bases lay between the germline ends. Written as DNA, the CDR3 is TGTGCCACCCAGGACAGTCGGGAGACCCAGTACTTC. Amino acids: CATQDSRETQYF.

CDR3 coding DNA: TGTGCCAGCAGCTCGGACAGGGTTACTGAAGCTTTCTTT. Its translation is CASSSDRVTEAFF. The V call is TRBV7-2, the J call TRBJ1-1; 8 bases line up with TRBD1. CDR3 length: 13 residues. V gave up 4 bases and J gave up 5 bases; unmatched junction bases: 3. The germline CDR1 and CDR2 sequences are SGHTA and FQGNSA.

This chain connects TRBV7-2 to TRBJ2-7; 7 positions match TRBD2. CDR3 length: 16 amino acids. Looked up from germline, CDR1 is SGHTA and CDR2 is FQGNSA. V trimming: 5 bases; J trimming: 3 bases; junction bases outside the gene matches: 13. CDR3 region: CASSAQPGLNYYEQYF. CDR3 nucleotides: TGTGCCAGCAGCGCCCAACCGGGACTAAATTACTACGAGCAGTACTTC.

The V call is TRBV7-9, the J call TRBJ1-5; D unclear. The CDR3 loop spans 16 amino acids. V lost 4 bases, J lost 7 bases, and 20 bases lay in between. The germline CDR1 and CDR2 sequences are SEHNR and FQNEAQ (reference sequence). CDR3 amino acids: CASSSPDGGLGQPQHF. The CDR3 DNA is TGTGCCAGCAGCTCCCCGGACGGAGGGTTGGGACAGCCCCAGCATTTT.

This chain links TRBV7-2 with TRBJ2-5; D possibly corresponds to TRBD1 (5 bases). V lost 5 bases and J 1 base, leaving 11 bases between the germline ends. The germline V gene encodes CDR1 SGHTA and CDR2 FQGNSA. The CDR3 has 14 amino acids. The CDR3 loop reads CASSTTGTQETQYF. Here the CDR3 DNA reads TGTGCCAGCAGCACAACAGGCACCCAAGAGACCCAGTACTTC.

The count of this clone is one. The same CDR3 is also encoded by other DNA sequences in this sample. The chain uses TRBV18 and TRBJ1-1; D ambiguous. V was clipped by 3 bases and J by 4 bases, with 9 bases between them. This CDR3 contains 13 residues. Germline CDR1 KGHSH, CDR2 LQKENI. The CDR3 here is CASSPTEGTEAFF. The CDR3 region has the DNA TGTGCCAGCTCACCGACGGAGGGCACTGAAGCTTTCTTT.

CDR3 DNA: TGTGCCAGCACCCATAGCAATCAGCCCCAGCATTTT. It specifies CASTHSNQPQHF. The chain has TRBV12-3 or TRBV12-4 and TRBJ1-5, with D unclear. This CDR3 contains 12 residues. Trimming pared 7 bases from V and 0 bases from J, leaving 4 bases between.

This clone has just one count. The chain links TRBV9 to TRBJ1-1; D uncertain. V lost 0 bases and J lost 0, with 3 bases in between. There are 13 residues in the CDR3. The germline gives CDR1 SGDLS, CDR2 YYNGEE. The CDR3 loop is CASSVDMNTEAFF. The CDR3 region has the DNA TGTGCCAGCAGCGTAGATATGAACACTGAAGCTTTCTTT.

The V call is TRBV9, the J call TRBJ1-4; no clear D gene. This CDR3 is built from 16 residues. Germline V lookup: CDR1 SGDLS, CDR2 YYNGEE. V shed 3 bases and J shed 2 bases, with 14 bases lying between them. DNA of the CDR3: TGTGCCAGCAGCGCCAACAACATAGCGACTAATGAAAAACTGTTTTTT. Amino acid sequence: CASSANNIATNEKLFF.

The rearrangement uses TRBV12-3 or TRBV12-4 and TRBJ1-2; the D is unclear. V was trimmed by 6 bases and J by 4 bases, leaving 12 bases between them. The CDR3 length is 13 residues. The CDR3 here is CASSPGGSYGYTF. DNA of the CDR3: TGTGCCAGCAGCCCGGGAGGATCCTATGGCTACACCTTC.